This record concerns one TCR beta chain sequence. Its antigen is undetermined. Measured with immunoSEQ multiplex PCR; TCRdb has only the in-frame clones, and not every one. Of 31,000 or so clones listed, 80% to 95% were seen once; the top ten hold just under 0.25%. The naive gate required viable CD3+CD4+ or CD3+CD8+ cells with CCR7+CD45RA+CD45RO-CD95-CD27+CD28+ phenotype. The sample originates from a study of T cells after posttransplantation cyclophosphamide. The CDR3 contains 14 residues. The V and J ends lost 0 bases and 5 bases, in that order; junction bases with no gene match: 2. Germline loops: CDR1 SGDLS, CDR2 YYNGEE. Study conclusions and caveats: Donor-recipient repertoire similarity was low at 1-2 months, rising over year one.

This TCR was recovered from a woman aged 55-70 years in good health, CMV-negative, and a related stem cell transplant donor. Sequencing was carried out using naive CD4+ T cells sorted from PBMCs. The chain recombines TRBV9 with TRBJ1-1; 9 bases are shared with TRBD1. The CDR3 DNA reads as TGTGCCAGCAGCGTAGAAGGGACAGGGACTGAAGCTTTCTTT. Its protein is CASSVEGTGTEAFF.